This T cell receptor beta chain was sequenced during a study of cytomegalovirus exposure and HLA in healthy donors. Broader study findings: For presence/absence analyses, sequencing depth was assumed to be roughly uniform across donors. Accurate prediction of HLA-A and HLA-B alleles (for most subjects) was reportedly achieved from TCR beta sequences. It was approximately 170 TCR beta chains that were listed as cytomegalovirus-associated.

PCR involved 60 Vbeta and 13 Jbeta primers. Data came from immunoSEQ multiplex PCR; TCRdb stores just in-frame clones and leaves some out. The sample has approximately 190,000 clones; around 81% are singletons. Germline CDR1 MNHNS, CDR2 SASEGT. The CDR3 runs to 13 residues. V dropped 5 bases and J dropped 5 bases, with 13 bases sitting between them. Details on this clone: Its antigen remains unknown.

Sequencing was done on a sample of PBMCs. V is TRBV6-1 and J is TRBJ2-7; no definite D call. This TCR derives from a young woman in good health and CMV-seropositive. The CDR3 DNA reads as TGTGCCAGCAGTACCCAGGCGTCAAACGAGCAGTACTTC. It is translated as CASSTQASNEQYF.